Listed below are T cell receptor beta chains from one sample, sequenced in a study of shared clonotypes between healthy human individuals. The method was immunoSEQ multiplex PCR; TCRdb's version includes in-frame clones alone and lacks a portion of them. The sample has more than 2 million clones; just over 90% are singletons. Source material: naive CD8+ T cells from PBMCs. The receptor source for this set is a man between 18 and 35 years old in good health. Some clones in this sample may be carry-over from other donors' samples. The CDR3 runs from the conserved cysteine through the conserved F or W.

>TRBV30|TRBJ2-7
CAWSVRGAFGEQYF
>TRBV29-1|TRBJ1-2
CSVLVGTGLNYGYTF
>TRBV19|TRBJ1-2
CASSGYARDSYGYTF
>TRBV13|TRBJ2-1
CASSFGLAGGNEQFF
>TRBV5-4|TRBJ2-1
CASSVRRERNYNEQFF
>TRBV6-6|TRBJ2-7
CASSYPRDSPSYEQYF
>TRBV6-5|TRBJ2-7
CASTGRGLYEQYF
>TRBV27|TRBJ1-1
CASSSRQVWGNTEAFF
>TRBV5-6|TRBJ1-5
CASSPRSALYQPQHF
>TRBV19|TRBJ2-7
CASSSPSSYEQYF
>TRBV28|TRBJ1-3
CASRAPGRPGDTIYF
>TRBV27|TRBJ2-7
CASSPLGLAHAYEQYF
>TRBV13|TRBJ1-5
CASSSGVYQPQHF
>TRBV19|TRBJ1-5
CASSINGFSNQPQHF
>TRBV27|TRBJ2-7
CASTGSPYEQYF
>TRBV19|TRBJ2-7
CASSIGVNEQYF
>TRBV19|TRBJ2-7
CASSIGTSGRAEQYF
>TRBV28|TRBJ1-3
CASSSDRLGSGNTIYF
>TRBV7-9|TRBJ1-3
CASSLVGGQGFSRGNTIYF
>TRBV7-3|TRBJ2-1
CASSLAGGLGEQFF
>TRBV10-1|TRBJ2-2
CANRSSGRPNTGELFF
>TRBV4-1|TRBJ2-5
CASSQEVLGGRETQYF
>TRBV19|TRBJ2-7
CASSISQTYEQYF
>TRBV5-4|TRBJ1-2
CASSLNPSPDRANYGYTF
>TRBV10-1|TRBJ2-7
CASSESERRVGEQYF
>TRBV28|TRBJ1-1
CASIRPPTEAFF
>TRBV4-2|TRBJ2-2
CASSPPGFPGELFF
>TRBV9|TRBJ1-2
CASGLGPANYGYTF
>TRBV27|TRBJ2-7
CASSFGLGGYEQYF
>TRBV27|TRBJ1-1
CASSTRDRTLNTEAFF
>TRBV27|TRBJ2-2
CASSLETSGGGAGELFF
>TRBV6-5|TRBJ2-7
CASSYDRANLIYEQYF
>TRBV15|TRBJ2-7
CATQTLDSDSYEQYF
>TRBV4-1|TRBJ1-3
CASSQEGLQRTGPGNTIYF
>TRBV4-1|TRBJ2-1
CASSLLDRHNEQFF
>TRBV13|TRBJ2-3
CASSLGQRTDTQYF
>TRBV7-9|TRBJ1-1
CASSLETGPGEAFF
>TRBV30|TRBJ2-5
CAWRGFPGTSGSGETQYF
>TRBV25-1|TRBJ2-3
CASEEDTQYF
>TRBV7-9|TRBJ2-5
CASSLQGAQETQYF
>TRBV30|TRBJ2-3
CAWSVTGGADTQYF
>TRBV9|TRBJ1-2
CASSVGGYGYTF
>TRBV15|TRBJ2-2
CATSREYTGASTGELFF
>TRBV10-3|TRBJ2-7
CAISEGLAGASYEQYF
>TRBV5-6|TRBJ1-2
CASSPGQGAYGYTF
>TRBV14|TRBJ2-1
CASSQAVGETGAYNEQFF
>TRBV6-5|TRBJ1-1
CASTEEGGWTEAFF
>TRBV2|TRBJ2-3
CASSDPRTTDTDTQYF